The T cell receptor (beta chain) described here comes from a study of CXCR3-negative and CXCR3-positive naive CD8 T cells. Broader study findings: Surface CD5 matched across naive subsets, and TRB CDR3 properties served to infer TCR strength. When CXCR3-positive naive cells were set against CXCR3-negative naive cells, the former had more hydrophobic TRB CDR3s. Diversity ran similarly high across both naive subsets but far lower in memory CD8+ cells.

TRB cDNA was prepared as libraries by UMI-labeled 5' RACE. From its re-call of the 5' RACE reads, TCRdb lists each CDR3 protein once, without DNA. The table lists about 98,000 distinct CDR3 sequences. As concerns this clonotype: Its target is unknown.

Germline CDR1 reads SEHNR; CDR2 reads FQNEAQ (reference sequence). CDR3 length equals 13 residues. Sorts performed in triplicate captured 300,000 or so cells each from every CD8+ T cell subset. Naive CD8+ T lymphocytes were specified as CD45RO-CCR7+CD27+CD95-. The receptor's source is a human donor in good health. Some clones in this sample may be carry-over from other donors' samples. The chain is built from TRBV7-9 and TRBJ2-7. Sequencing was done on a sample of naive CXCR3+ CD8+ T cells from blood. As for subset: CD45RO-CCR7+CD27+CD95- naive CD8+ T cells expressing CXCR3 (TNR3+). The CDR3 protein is CASSFTASYEQYF. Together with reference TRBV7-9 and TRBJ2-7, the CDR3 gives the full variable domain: DTGVSQNPRHKITKRGQNVTFRCDPISEHNRLYWYRQTLGQGPEFLTYFQNEAQLEKSRLLSDRFSAERPKGSFSTLEIQRTEQGDSAMYLCASSFTASYEQYFGPGTRLTVT.